This T cell receptor beta chain appears in the sequencing data of a study of blood T cells in healthy people across ages. Sample-barcoded 5' priming and a J-beta primer mix drove a second PCR of roughly 7 to 11 cycles. TCRdb redid the calling of the 5' RACE reads with MiXCR, one entry per CDR3 protein. The table includes hundreds of thousands of distinct CDR3 sequences, approximately 44% detected once. The source material was blood. The sequence was obtained from a man aged 55-75 years in good health.

CDR3 bases: TGCAGTGCTAGTATTAGCGGGGTCTACAATGAGCAGTTCTTC. Translated: CSASISGVYNEQFF. This rearrangement joins TRBV20-1 to TRBJ2-1, with 8 positions matching TRBD2. The CDR3 extends over 14 amino acids. Germline CDR1 is DFQATT and CDR2 is SNEGSKA (reference sequence). The J segment lost 3 bases and the V segment lost 3 bases, leaving 4 bases of the junction unmatched.